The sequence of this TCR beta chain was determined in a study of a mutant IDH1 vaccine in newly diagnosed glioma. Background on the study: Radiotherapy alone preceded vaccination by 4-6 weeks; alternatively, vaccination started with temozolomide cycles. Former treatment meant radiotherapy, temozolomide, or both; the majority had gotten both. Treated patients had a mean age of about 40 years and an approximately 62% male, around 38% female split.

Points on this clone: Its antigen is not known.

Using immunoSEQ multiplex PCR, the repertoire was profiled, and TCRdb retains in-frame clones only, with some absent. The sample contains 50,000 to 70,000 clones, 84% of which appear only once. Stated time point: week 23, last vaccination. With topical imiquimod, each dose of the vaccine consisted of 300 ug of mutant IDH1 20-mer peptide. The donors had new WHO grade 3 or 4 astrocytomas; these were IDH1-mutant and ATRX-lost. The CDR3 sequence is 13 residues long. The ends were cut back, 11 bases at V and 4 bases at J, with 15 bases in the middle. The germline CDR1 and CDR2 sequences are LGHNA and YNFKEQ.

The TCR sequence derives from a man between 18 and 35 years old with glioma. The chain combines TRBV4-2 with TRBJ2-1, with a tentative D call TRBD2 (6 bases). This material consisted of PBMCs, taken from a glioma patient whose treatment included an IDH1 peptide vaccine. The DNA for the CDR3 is TGTGCCTCAGGGACTCCTCCTTACAATGAGCAGTTCTTC. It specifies CASGTPPYNEQFF.